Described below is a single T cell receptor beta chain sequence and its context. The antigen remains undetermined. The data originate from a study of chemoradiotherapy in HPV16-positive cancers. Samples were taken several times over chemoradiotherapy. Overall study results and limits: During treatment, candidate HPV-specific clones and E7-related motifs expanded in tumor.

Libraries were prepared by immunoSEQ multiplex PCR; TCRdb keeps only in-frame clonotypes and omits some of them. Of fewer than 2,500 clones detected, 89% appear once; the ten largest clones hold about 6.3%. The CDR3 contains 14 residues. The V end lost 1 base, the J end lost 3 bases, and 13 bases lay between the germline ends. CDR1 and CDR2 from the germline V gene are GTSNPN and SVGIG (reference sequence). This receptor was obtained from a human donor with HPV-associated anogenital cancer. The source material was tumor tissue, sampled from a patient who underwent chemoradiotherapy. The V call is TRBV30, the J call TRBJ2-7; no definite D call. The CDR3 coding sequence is TGTGCCTGGAGTGGCCCCTTCAGCCACTACGAGCAGTACTTC. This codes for CAWSGPFSHYEQYF.